This TCR beta chain derives from a study of CD8+CD57+ T cells in acquired aplastic anemia. Study information: An average of roughly 3 ug of DNA was obtained from sorted CD4+ and CD8+ cells. Healthy donors had, on average, around 9.9 million reads for their CD4+ cells.

It was genomic DNA that served as the template for profiling TCR beta VDJ and CDR3. TCRdb reanalysed the reads using MiXCR and keeps one entry per CDR3 protein. The sample consists of about 190,000 distinct CDR3 sequences, 54% of them appearing once. The CDR3 spans 16 residues. V lost 0 bases, J lost 6 bases, and 7 bases stayed unmatched. Germline CDR1 is LNHNV and CDR2 is YYDKDF (reference sequence). General study findings and limits: Patients did not significantly differ from controls in CD8+ Simpson's diversity.

Notes on this clonotype: Its antigen is currently unknown.

The chain recombines TRBV15 with TRBJ1-4; 7 bases fit TRBD1. Input material: sorted CD4+, CD8+, or CD8+CD57+ T cells (not recorded which) from PBMCs. This sequence was found in a human donor in good health, serving as a control. CDR3 loop: CATSREAGTVHEKLFF. Here the CDR3 DNA reads TGTGCCACCAGCAGAGAAGCGGGGACAGTCCATGAAAAACTGTTTTTT.